The clone carrying this TCR beta chain has a count of ten or more. Using its own MiXCR run on the multiplex PCR reads, TCRdb lists one record per CDR3 protein. Seen here are some 230,000 distinct CDR3 sequences, 30% to 35% observed once, and the top ten hold approximately 3.5%. Germline CDR1 SGHTA, CDR2 FQGNSA. Deletions cut 0 bases from V and 2 bases from J, with 8 bases between. The CDR3 runs to 14 residues. The lymph nodes were axillary draining lymph nodes from breast cancer patients. This record comes from a study of breast tumors, draining lymph nodes, adjacent tissues. Input material: axillary lymph node tissue. The rearrangement joins TRBV7-2 to TRBJ2-7, with no clear D. The origin of this receptor is a female donor with breast cancer. Some clones in this sample may be carry-over from other donors' samples. As DNA, the CDR3 is TGTGCCAGCAGCTTAGCGACTCGAACCTACGAGCAGTACTTC. Amino acids: CASSLATRTYEQYF.